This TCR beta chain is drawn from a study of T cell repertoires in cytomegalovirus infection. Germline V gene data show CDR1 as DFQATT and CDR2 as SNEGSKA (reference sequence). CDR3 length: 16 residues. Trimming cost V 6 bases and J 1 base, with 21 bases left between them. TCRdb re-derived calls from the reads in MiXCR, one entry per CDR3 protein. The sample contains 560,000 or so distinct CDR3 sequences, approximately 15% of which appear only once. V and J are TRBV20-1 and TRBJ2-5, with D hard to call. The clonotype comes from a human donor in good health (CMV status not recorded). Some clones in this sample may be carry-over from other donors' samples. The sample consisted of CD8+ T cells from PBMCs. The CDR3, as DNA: TGCAGTGCACCCCCGCTCGGAGAGGTTGCCCAAGAGACCCAGTACTTC. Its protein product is CSAPPLGEVAQETQYF.